A single sample gave rise to the 5 T cell receptor beta chains below, sequenced in a study of low-dose radiotherapy and immunotherapy resistance in tumors. The time point denotes: before trial treatment. TRAV- and TRBV-specific primers were used for first-strand cDNA, which covered alpha and beta chains. Amplification of TCRs used a constant-region primer and V-primer adapter for roughly 21 PCR cycles. MiXCR, run by TCRdb on the reads, gives a single entry per CDR3 protein. The sample holds over 70,000 distinct CDR3 sequences, approximately 31% seen once. The source material was PBMCs, sampled before treatment. These receptors all come from a female donor with ovarian cancer.

The rearrangement joins TRBV6-2 or TRBV6-3 to TRBJ2-5, with D possibly TRBD2 on 6 matching bases. Looked up from germline, CDR1 is MNHEY and CDR2 is SVGEGT. Trimming pared 5 bases from V and 7 bases from J, leaving 23 bases between. CDR3 length: 16 residues. DNA of the CDR3: TGTGCCAGCAGTCGCCCAGGTAGCGGAACAAAAGGGACCCAGTACTTC. Its translation: CASSRPGSGTKGTQYF.

This sequence joins TRBV2 and TRBJ1-1, with D perhaps matching TRBD1 (5 bases). The CDR3 sequence is 16 residues long. Germline V gene data show CDR1 as SNHLY and CDR2 as FYNNEI. V was clipped by 6 bases and J by 1 base, with 18 bases between them. The CDR3 protein is CASSPGPRGRNTEAFF. In DNA form, the CDR3 reads TGTGCCAGCAGCCCGGGCCCTAGGGGAAGGAACACTGAAGCTTTCTTT.

This clonotype was recorded at least ten times. V usage is TRBV20-1 and J usage is TRBJ2-1, with 10 nucleotides matching TRBD2. This CDR3 spans 15 amino acids. With V trimmed by 3 bases and J by 4 bases, 6 bases remained unmatched. The V gene's germline CDR1 is DFQATT and CDR2 SNEGSKA (reference sequence). The CDR3 here is CSASQTSGQYNEQFF. As DNA, the CDR3 is TGCAGTGCTAGTCAGACTAGCGGGCAATACAATGAGCAGTTCTTC.

This clonotype was found many times. This rearrangement joins TRBV25-1 to TRBJ2-2; D possibly corresponds to TRBD1 (5 bases). CDR1 and CDR2 (germline): MGHDK, SYGVNS. CDR3 length equals 17 residues. The V end lost 0 bases, the J end lost 6 bases, and 17 bases lay between the germline ends. CDR3 bases: TGTGCCAGCAGTGAATACTTAGGGGATTCCCTAGCCGGGGAGCTGTTTTTT. It encodes CASSEYLGDSLAGELFF.

At least ten counts were recorded for this clonotype. The gene calls are TRBV7-6 and TRBJ1-6, with D tentatively TRBD1 (5 bases). This CDR3 has 15 residues. V was pared by 3 bases and J by 2 bases, with 8 bases between. The germline V gene has CDR1 SGHVS and CDR2 FNYEAQ. For the CDR3, the DNA is TGTGCCAGCAGCTTGGAAGGGGCCTATAATTCACCCCTCCACTTT. Translation gives CASSLEGAYNSPLHF. Filled out from reference TRBV7-6 and TRBJ1-6, the complete variable domain reads GAGVSQSPRYKVTKRGQDVALRCDPISGHVSLYWYRQALGQGPEFLTYFNYEAQQDKSGLPNDRFSAERPEGSISTLTIQRTEQRDSAMYRCASSLEGAYNSPLHFGNGTRLTVT.